This T cell receptor beta chain was observed in a study of cytomegalovirus exposure and HLA in healthy donors. Germline V gene data show CDR1 as SGHAT and CDR2 as FQNNGV. The V segment lost 1 base and the J segment 7 bases; nucleotides outside the gene matches: 3. This CDR3 is built from 14 residues. The PCR employed 60 Vbeta primers together with 13 Jbeta primers. Method: immunoSEQ multiplex PCR; TCRdb's copy keeps in-frame clones and lacks some. The sample has 150,000 or so clones, approximately 85% seen once. Sequencing was performed on PBMCs. The TCR sequence derives from a man between 18 and 35 years old in good health and CMV-seropositive. The J gene is TRBJ2-3, the V gene TRBV11-2, with 9 nucleotides matching TRBD2. The CDR3 loop is CASSLASGGYTQYF. As DNA, the CDR3 is TGTGCCAGCAGCTTAGCAAGCGGGGGGTATACGCAGTATTTT. Variable domain in full (rest from reference TRBV11-2 and TRBJ2-3): EAGVAQSPRYKIIEKRQSVAFWCNPISGHATLYWYQQILGQGPKLLIQFQNNGVVDDSQLPKDRFSAERLKGVDSTLKIQPAKLEDSAVYLCASSLASGGYTQYFGPGTRLTVL.